The next 32 T cell receptor beta chains were all read from a single sample in a study of blood T cell repertoires in COVID-19. Using immunoSEQ multiplex PCR, the repertoire was profiled, and TCRdb retains in-frame clones only, with some absent. Of fewer than 50,000 clones in the sample, approximately 70% were seen once. The sequenced sample was peripheral blood. All receptors come from a man older than 75 with acute or convalescent COVID-19.

The rearrangement uses TRBV5-4 and TRBJ2-7, with 8 bases aligning to TRBD2. The J segment lost 0 bases and the V segment lost 6 bases, leaving 5 bases of the junction unmatched. The CDR3 spans 14 residues. Germline CDR1 SGHNT, CDR2 YYREEE (reference sequence). In DNA, the CDR3 is TGTGCCAGCACAACCGGGACTAGCTCCTACGAGCAGTACTTC. It encodes CASTTGTSSYEQYF.

The rearrangement links TRBV7-9 to TRBJ2-2; 10 bases are a match to TRBD2. CDR1 and CDR2 (germline): SEHNR, FQNEAQ (reference sequence). The CDR3 loop spans 15 amino acids. The ends lost 6 bases at V and 5 bases at J; junction bases unmatched: 6. CDR3 coding DNA: TGTGCCAGCAGTCTGGCTAGCGGGGGTACCGGGGAGCTGTTTTTT. The encoded protein is CASSLASGGTGELFF.

The genes are TRBV7-3 and TRBJ2-1; 8 bases fit TRBD2. The V gene end was trimmed by 5 bases and the J gene end by 3 bases; junction bases not matched to a gene: 3. This CDR3 contains 14 residues. CDR1 and CDR2 from the germline V gene are SGHTA and FQGTGA. The CDR3 nucleotides are TGTGCCAGCAGCAGTAGCGGGGACTACAATGAGCAGTTCTTC. As protein: CASSSSGDYNEQFF.

J is TRBJ2-5 and V is TRBV12-5, with a possible D match to TRBD1 (6 bases). The germline V gene has CDR1 LGHNT and CDR2 FRNRAP. Trimming removed 4 bases at V and 5 bases at J, with 11 bases between. The CDR3 length is 13 residues. The DNA for the CDR3 is TGTGCTAGTGGTTCAGGGGACGTGGAGACCCAGTACTTC. This codes for CASGSGDVETQYF.

The chain uses TRBV6-6 and TRBJ2-2; a possible D gene is TRBD1 (6 bases). Germline loops: CDR1 MNHNY, CDR2 SVGAGI (reference sequence). V was pared by 5 bases and J by 4 bases, with 14 bases between. This CDR3 contains 15 residues. The DNA of the CDR3 is TGTGCCAGCAGTCCACTGATAGGGGGCACCGGGGAGCTGTTTTTT. The encoded protein is CASSPLIGGTGELFF.

V is TRBV5-4 and J is TRBJ1-6; TRBD1 is a possible D gene (6 bases). This CDR3 is built from 13 residues. With 3 bases removed from V and 10 bases from J, the gap between germline ends came to 11 bases. Per germline, CDR1 SGHNT and CDR2 YYREEE (reference sequence). CDR3 bases: TGTGCCAGCAGCTCGCAGCAGGGGTCACCCCTCCACTTT. It translates to CASSSQQGSPLHF.

The V call is TRBV6-5, the J call TRBJ1-1; D remains ambiguous. Trimming stripped 4 bases from V and 0 bases from J, with 12 bases between. CDR1 is MNHEY and CDR2 is SVGAGI in the germline V gene. The CDR3 totals 15 residues. DNA for the CDR3: TGTGCCAGCAGTTCCACCTTGCAGTTGAACACTGAAGCTTTCTTT. Translation: CASSSTLQLNTEAFF.

The rearrangement joins TRBV7-9 to TRBJ2-7; the D gene is possibly TRBD1 (6 bases). With 7 bases removed from V and 0 bases from J, the gap between germline ends came to 10 bases. The CDR3 is 13 amino acids. In germline, CDR1 is SEHNR, CDR2 FQNEAQ (reference sequence). In nucleotides, the CDR3 is TGTGCCAGCAACAGACAGGACTCCTACGAGCAGTACTTC. Its translation is CASNRQDSYEQYF.

This clone was picked up a small number of times. The rearrangement joins TRBV11-2 to TRBJ1-1; maybe TRBD1 (6 bases). Trimming took off 3 bases at V and 4 bases at J, with 12 bases between the two ends. The germline CDR1 and CDR2 sequences are SGHAT and FQNNGV. This CDR3 has 14 residues. The CDR3 loop is CASSLGRGATEAFF. The CDR3 DNA follows: TGTGCCAGCAGCTTGGGGAGGGGGGCCACTGAAGCTTTCTTT.

The chain joins TRBV10-2 to TRBJ1-3; D uncertain. The CDR3 is made up of 14 amino acids. The V and J ends lost 6 bases and 4 bases respectively, with 13 bases between them. Germline lookup yields CDR1 WSHSY and CDR2 SAAADI. CDR3 region: CASSRPPRGNTIYF. CDR3 nucleotides: TGCGCCAGCAGCCGGCCCCCGAGGGGAAACACCATATATTTT.

This chain joins TRBV6-1 and TRBJ1-6, with TRBD1 identical over 9 bases. With 2 bases clipped from V and 6 bases from J, the junction kept 2 bases outside the gene matches. The CDR3 runs to 15 residues. CDR1 is MNHNS and CDR2 is SASEGT in the germline V gene. In DNA, the CDR3 is TGTGCCAGCAGTGAACTGGACAGGGGTAATTCACCCCTCCACTTT. Amino acids: CASSELDRGNSPLHF.

The chain carries TRBV6-5 and TRBJ2-2; a weak D match, TRBD1 (6 bases). V shed 6 bases and J shed 8 bases, with 16 bases lying between them. This CDR3 has 14 amino acids. CDR1 is MNHEY and CDR2 is SVGAGI in the germline V gene. The CDR3 sequence: CASSPGEDSGELFF. DNA of the CDR3: TGTGCCAGCAGCCCAGGGGAAGATTCGGGGGAGCTGTTTTTT.

The chain carries TRBV5-1 and TRBJ1-2; D gene ambiguous. Germline loops: CDR1 SGHRS, CDR2 YFSETQ. This CDR3 comprises 16 residues. V was pared by 0 bases and J by 0 bases, with 12 bases between. For the CDR3, the DNA is TGCGCCAGCAGCTTGGATTCAGGTCCCTCTAACTATGGCTACACCTTC. Its translation: CASSLDSGPSNYGYTF.

This clone was seen only a few times. At one end the junction does not follow the germline gene, possibly because of a read error. The chain has TRBV9 and TRBJ2-7; 7 bases agree with TRBD2. Germline assignment: CDR1 SGDLS and CDR2 YYNGEE. The CDR3 consists of 15 residues. For the CDR3, the DNA is TGTGCCAGCAGCGTAGTTGCTAGCGGCTCCAACGAGCAGTACTTC. It codes for CASSVVASGSNEQYF.

This rearrangement joins TRBV4-2 to TRBJ1-2, with 9 bases identical to TRBD1. CDR1 is LGHNA and CDR2 is YNFKEQ in the germline V gene. The CDR3 loop spans 18 amino acids. V was clipped by 1 base and J by 3 bases; unmatched bases: 12. As DNA, the CDR3 is TGTGCCAGCAGCCAAGTCACCGGGACAGGGCAGAAAGACTATGGCTACACCTTC. This encodes CASSQVTGTGQKDYGYTF.

This clone was counted between two and nine times. The V gene is TRBV2, the J gene TRBJ1-5, with D perhaps TRBD1 (6 bases). Trimming stripped 6 bases from V and 0 bases from J, with 15 bases between. Germline V gene sequence: CDR1 SNHLY, CDR2 FYNNEI. The CDR3 is 16 residues long. The DNA for the CDR3 is TGTGCCAGCAGGGACAGTCAGGTTAATAGCAATCAGCCCCAGCATTTT. Translating it yields CASRDSQVNSNQPQHF. Looking up the rest from reference TRBV2 and TRBJ1-5 gives the full variable domain: EPEVTQTPSHQVTQMGQEVILRCVPISNHLYFYWYRQILGQKVEFLVSFYNNEISEKSEIFDDQFSVERPDGSNFTLKIRSTKLEDSAMYFCASRDSQVNSNQPQHFGDGTRLSIL.

The chain couples TRBV5-5 to TRBJ2-7, with D perhaps matching TRBD1 (6 bases). The CDR3 is 16 amino acids. The germline V gene encodes CDR1 SGHKS and CDR2 YYEKEE (reference sequence). Trimming took off 4 bases at V and 0 bases at J, with 17 bases between the two ends. This CDR3 reads CASSPSGTPSSYEQYF. The DNA for the CDR3 is TGTGCCAGCAGCCCGTCCGGGACACCGAGCTCCTACGAGCAGTACTTC.

The chain is built from TRBV3-1 (or the pseudogene TRBV3-2) and TRBJ1-2, with 7 nucleotides matching TRBD1. Trimming cost V 4 bases and J 4 bases; bases outside gene matches: 6. This CDR3 contains 14 residues. Germline CDR1 and CDR2: LGHDT and YNNKEL (reference sequence). Here the CDR3 reads CASSPGQRAYGYTF. Written as DNA, the CDR3 is TGTGCCAGCAGCCCGGGACAGCGAGCCTATGGCTACACCTTC.

The chain carries TRBV19 and TRBJ2-7; 9 bases are a match to TRBD2. Trimming removed 3 bases from V and 3 bases from J; junction bases left unmatched: 12. The CDR3 runs 17 residues. Germline loops: CDR1 LNHDA, CDR2 SQIVND (reference sequence). The CDR3 nucleotides read TGTGCCAGTAGTATTATTTGGCGGGAGGGTTCTAGCTACGAGCAGTACTTC. Translation: CASSIIWREGSSYEQYF.

This chain uses TRBV25-1 with TRBJ1-1; 8 bases agree with TRBD1. Trimming took 6 bases from V and 2 from J; bases not matched to a gene: 5. Germline V gene data show CDR1 as MGHDK and CDR2 as SYGVNS. The CDR3 is 14 amino acids. The CDR3 nucleotides are TGTGCCAGCAGGAAGGACAGGGCTAACACTGAAGCTTTCTTT. Its protein product is CASRKDRANTEAFF.

The rearrangement uses TRBV7-2 and TRBJ2-3, with D perhaps TRBD2 (5 bases). V lost 0 bases to trimming and J lost 2 bases, with 9 bases between them. CDR3 length: 15 amino acids. Germline assignment: CDR1 SGHTA and CDR2 FQGNSA. CDR3 loop: CASSLARLTTDTQYF. DNA of the CDR3: TGTGCCAGCAGCTTAGCCCGACTAACCACAGATACGCAGTATTTT.

The genes are TRBV11-3 and TRBJ1-1, with a possible D match to TRBD1 (6 bases). Germline V gene data show CDR1 as SGHNT and CDR2 as YENEEA. V shed 0 bases and J shed 0 bases, with 17 bases lying between them. CDR3 size: 18 residues. CDR3 loop: CASSLDGSSGTMNTEAFF. DNA of the CDR3: TGTGCCAGCAGCTTAGATGGTTCGTCCGGGACAATGAACACTGAAGCTTTCTTT.

The rearrangement joins TRBV7-8 to TRBJ1-1; D is unclear. The CDR3 runs to 15 residues. The V end lost 4 bases, the J end lost 0 bases, and 12 bases lay between the germline ends. Germline V gene data show CDR1 as SGHVS and CDR2 as FQNEAQ. The CDR3 sequence: CASSSEEGMNTEAFF. The CDR3 DNA sequence: TGTGCCAGCAGCTCGGAGGAAGGAATGAACACTGAAGCTTTCTTT.

This chain links TRBV18 with TRBJ1-1, with 7 bases that match TRBD1. V lost 3 bases to trimming and J lost 5 bases; unmatched junction nucleotides: 12. The germline V gene encodes CDR1 KGHSH and CDR2 LQKENI. The CDR3 sequence is 16 residues long. CDR3 in amino acids: CASSPAIQGRRTEAFF. The CDR3 region has the DNA TGTGCCAGCTCACCGGCTATACAGGGGAGGCGAACTGAAGCTTTCTTT.

The chain couples TRBV10-2 to TRBJ2-1, with D perhaps matching TRBD2 (5 bases). V lost 3 bases, J lost 6 bases, and 12 bases lay in between. The germline gives CDR1 WSHSY, CDR2 SAAADI. CDR3 length: 14 residues. In nucleotides, the CDR3 is TGCGCCAGCAGTGAAGCGGCAACACCCAATGAGCAGTTCTTC. Amino acid sequence: CASSEAATPNEQFF.

The chain carries TRBV5-4 and TRBJ2-1; 8 bases match TRBD1. This CDR3 is built from 14 residues. Germline lookup yields CDR1 SGHNT and CDR2 YYREEE (reference sequence). J lost 6 bases, V lost 5 bases, and 7 bases had no gene match. CDR3 DNA: TGTGCCAGCAGGGTTTTAACAGGGGGCAATGAGCAGTTCTTC. It translates to CASRVLTGGNEQFF. The full variable domain, completed using reference TRBV5-4 and TRBJ2-1, is ETGVTQSPTHLIKTRGQQVTLRCSSQSGHNTVSWYQQALGQGPQFIFQYYREEENGRGNFPPRFSGLQFPNYSSELNVNALELDDSALYLCASRVLTGGNEQFFGPGTRLTVL.

This clone was observed a few times. The chain carries TRBV29-1 and TRBJ2-5, with a weak D call TRBD1 (6 bases). The V end lost 7 bases, the J end lost 2 bases, and 17 bases lay between the germline ends. CDR3 size: 14 residues. Germline V gene sequence: CDR1 SQVTM, CDR2 ANQGSEA. CDR3 sequence (DNA): TGCAGCGCCCAAACGACAGGACAACAAGAGACCCAGTACTTC. This codes for CSAQTTGQQETQYF.

The chain links TRBV9 to TRBJ1-5, with unresolved D. Germline-derived CDR1 and CDR2 are SGDLS and YYNGEE. Between the trimmed V and J ends, which lost 4 bases and 2 bases, there was a span of 22 bases. The CDR3 totals 18 residues. CDR3 protein: CASSPSPGFTSGNQPQHF. The DNA for the CDR3 is TGTGCCAGCAGCCCTTCCCCGGGGTTCACCTCCGGCAATCAGCCCCAGCATTTT.

This clone was counted between two and nine times. The chain employs TRBV4-2 and TRBJ1-1, with a possible D match to TRBD1 (6 bases). The CDR3 is 15 amino acids. Germline V CDR1 and CDR2: LGHNA, YNFKEQ. V was cut by 4 bases and J by 3 bases, with 15 bases left in between. The CDR3 DNA reads TGTGCCAGCAGCCGTGGGGCCAGGGGTGACACTGAAGCTTTCTTT. Translated: CASSRGARGDTEAFF.

This clone has a handful of counts. The chain links TRBV10-1 to TRBJ1-5; D is undetermined. Germline V gene sequence: CDR1 WNHNN, CDR2 SYGVQD (reference sequence). The V and J ends lost 6 bases and 5 bases respectively, with 11 bases between them. The CDR3 runs to 13 residues. For the CDR3, the DNA is TGCGCCAGCAGGCCGGACGGGGATCAGCCCCAGCATTTT. Residues: CASRPDGDQPQHF.

This clone turned up a few times. The chain links TRBV5-8 to TRBJ1-6; 10 bases line up with TRBD1. Germline trimming cut 4 bases from V and 8 bases from J; bases unmatched to any gene: 6. Germline V lookup: CDR1 SGHTS, CDR2 YDEGEE. The CDR3 runs to 15 residues. CDR3 loop: CASSRAGQGYSPLHF. In DNA, the CDR3 is TGTGCCAGCAGCCGTGCGGGACAGGGGTATTCACCCCTCCACTTT.

This clone occurred a few times. This chain connects TRBV18 to TRBJ2-1; D is perhaps TRBD2 (6 bases). The germline gives CDR1 KGHSH, CDR2 LQKENI. This CDR3 spans 15 amino acids. Trimming pared 2 bases from V and 5 bases from J, leaving 13 bases between. CDR3 sequence: CASSPGGGSNNEQFF. CDR3 DNA: TGTGCCAGCTCACCAGGGGGAGGCTCAAACAATGAGCAGTTCTTC.